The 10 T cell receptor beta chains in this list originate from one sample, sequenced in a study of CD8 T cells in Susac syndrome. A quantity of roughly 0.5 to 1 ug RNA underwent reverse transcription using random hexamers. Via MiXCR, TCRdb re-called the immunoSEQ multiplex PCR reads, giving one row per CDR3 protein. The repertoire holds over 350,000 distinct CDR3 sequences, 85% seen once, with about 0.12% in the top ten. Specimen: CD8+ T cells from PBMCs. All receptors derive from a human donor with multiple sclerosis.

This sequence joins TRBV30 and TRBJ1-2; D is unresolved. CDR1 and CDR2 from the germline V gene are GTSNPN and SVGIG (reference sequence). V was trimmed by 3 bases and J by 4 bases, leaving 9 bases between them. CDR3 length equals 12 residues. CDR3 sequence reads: CAWSGPAYGYTF. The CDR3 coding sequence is TGTGCCTGGAGCGGTCCAGCCTATGGCTACACCTTC. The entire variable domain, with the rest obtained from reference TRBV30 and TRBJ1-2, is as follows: SQTIHQWPATLVQPVGSPLSLECTVEGTSNPNLYWYRQAAGRGLQLLFYSVGIGQISSEVPQNLSASRPQDRQFILSSKKLLLSDSGFYLCAWSGPAYGYTFGSGTRLTVV.

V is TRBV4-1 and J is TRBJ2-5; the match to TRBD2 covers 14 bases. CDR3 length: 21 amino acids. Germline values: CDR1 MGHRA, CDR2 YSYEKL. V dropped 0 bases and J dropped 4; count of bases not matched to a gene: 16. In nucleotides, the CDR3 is TGCGCCAGCAGCCAAGATCTGTTTGTAGGACCGGGACTAGCGGGAGCAGAGACCCAGTACTTC. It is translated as CASSQDLFVGPGLAGAETQYF.

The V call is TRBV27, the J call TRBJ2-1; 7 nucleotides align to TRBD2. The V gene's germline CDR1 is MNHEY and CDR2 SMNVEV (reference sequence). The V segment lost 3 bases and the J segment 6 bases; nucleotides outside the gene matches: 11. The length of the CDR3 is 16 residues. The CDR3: CASSLSAGEMRNEQFF. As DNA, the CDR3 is TGTGCCAGCAGTTTGTCGGCGGGAGAAATGCGCAATGAGCAGTTCTTC.

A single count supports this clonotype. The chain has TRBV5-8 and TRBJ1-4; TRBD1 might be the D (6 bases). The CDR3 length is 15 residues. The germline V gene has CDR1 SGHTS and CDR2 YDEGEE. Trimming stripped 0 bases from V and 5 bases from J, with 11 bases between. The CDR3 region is CASSLAGHLNEKLFF. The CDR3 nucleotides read TGTGCCAGCAGCTTGGCGGGACACTTAAATGAAAAACTGTTTTTT.

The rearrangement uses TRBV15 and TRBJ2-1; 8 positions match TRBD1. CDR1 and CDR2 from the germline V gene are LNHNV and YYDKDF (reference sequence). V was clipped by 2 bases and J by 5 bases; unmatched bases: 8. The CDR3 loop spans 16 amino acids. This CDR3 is CATSRRGQGPDNEQFF. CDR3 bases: TGTGCCACCAGCAGAAGAGGACAGGGTCCGGACAATGAGCAGTTCTTC.

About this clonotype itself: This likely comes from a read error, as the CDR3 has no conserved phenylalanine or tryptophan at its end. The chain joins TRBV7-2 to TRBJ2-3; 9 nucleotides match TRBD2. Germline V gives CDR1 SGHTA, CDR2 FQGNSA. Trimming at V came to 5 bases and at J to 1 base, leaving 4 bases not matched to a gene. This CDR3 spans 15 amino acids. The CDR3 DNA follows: TGTGCCAGCAGCCTCTTAGCGGGGGGCACAGATACGCAGTATTTG. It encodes CASSLLAGGTDTQYL.

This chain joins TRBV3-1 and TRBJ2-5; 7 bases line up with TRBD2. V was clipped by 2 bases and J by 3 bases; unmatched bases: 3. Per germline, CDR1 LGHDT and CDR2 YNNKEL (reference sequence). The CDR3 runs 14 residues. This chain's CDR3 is CASSQLAVEETQYF. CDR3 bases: TGTGCCAGCAGCCAACTAGCGGTGGAAGAGACCCAGTACTTC.

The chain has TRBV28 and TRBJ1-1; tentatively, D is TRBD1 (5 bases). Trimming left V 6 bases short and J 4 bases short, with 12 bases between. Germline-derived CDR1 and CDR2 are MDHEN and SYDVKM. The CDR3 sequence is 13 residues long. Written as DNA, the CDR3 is TGTGCCAGCAGGGCCCCGGGGGGCACTGAAGCTTTCTTT. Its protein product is CASRAPGGTEAFF.

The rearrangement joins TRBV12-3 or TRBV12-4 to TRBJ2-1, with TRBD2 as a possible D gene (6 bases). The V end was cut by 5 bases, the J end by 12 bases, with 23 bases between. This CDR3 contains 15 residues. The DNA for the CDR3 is TGTGCCAGCAGTACCGGAGCGGGTCCCCGCTATGGGCAGTTCTTC. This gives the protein CASSTGAGPRYGQFF.

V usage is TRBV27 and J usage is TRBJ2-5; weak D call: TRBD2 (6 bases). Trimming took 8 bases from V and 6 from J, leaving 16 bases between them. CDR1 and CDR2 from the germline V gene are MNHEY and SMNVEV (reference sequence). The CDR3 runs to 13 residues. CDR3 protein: CASVNLGGKTQYF. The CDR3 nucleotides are TGTGCCAGCGTCAATTTGGGGGGAAAGACCCAGTACTTC.